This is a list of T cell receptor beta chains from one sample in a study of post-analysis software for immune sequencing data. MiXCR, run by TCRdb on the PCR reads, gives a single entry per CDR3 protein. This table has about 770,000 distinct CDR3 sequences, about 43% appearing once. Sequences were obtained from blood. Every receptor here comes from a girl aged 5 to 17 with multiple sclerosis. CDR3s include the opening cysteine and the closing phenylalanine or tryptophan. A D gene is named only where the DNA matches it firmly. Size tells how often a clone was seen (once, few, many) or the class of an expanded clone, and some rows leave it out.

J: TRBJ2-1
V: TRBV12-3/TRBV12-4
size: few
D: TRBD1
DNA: TGTGCCAGCAGCCCCCCACAGCGAGGGGGCTTGGATGAGCAGTTCTTC
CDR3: CASSPPQRGGLDEQFF

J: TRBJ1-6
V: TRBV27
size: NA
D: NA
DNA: TGTGCCAGCAGCACTGGACAGTTTGGACCCGAATCACCCCTCCACTTT
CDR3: CASSTGQFGPESPLHF

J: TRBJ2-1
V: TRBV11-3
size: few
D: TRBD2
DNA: TGTGCCAGCAGCTTAGGGCCACTAGCGGGGAGAGCCTACAATGAGCAGTTCTTC
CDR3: CASSLGPLAGRAYNEQFF

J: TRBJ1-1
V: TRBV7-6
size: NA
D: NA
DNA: TGTGCCAGCAGCTTAGCGTTAGGTATGAACACTGAAGCTTTCTTT
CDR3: CASSLALGMNTEAFF

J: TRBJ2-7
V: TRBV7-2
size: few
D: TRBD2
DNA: TGTGCCAGCAGCCGCGCCACTAGCGGGAGCTCCTACGAGCAGTACTTC
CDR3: CASSRATSGSSYEQYF

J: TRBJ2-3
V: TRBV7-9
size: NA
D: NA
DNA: TGTGCCAGTTCGGGACCTTCTAGCACAGATACGCAGTATTTT
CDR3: CASSGPSSTDTQYF

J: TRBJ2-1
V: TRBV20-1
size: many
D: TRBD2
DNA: TGCAGTGCTAGACCGGGACTAGCGCCCCAGGGGGAGCAGTTCTTC
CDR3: CSARPGLAPQGEQFF

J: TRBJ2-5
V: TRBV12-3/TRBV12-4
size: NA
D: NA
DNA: TGTGCCAGCGGGAACCAAGAGACCCAGTACTTC
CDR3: CASGNQETQYF

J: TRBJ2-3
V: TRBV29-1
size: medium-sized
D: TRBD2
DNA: TGCAGCGTTGGACTAGCGACAGATACGCAGTATTTT
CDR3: CSVGLATDTQYF

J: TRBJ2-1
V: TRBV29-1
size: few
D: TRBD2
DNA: TGCAGCGTCTATGGGACTAGCGGGAGGTCTGATGAGCAGTTCTTC
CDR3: CSVYGTSGRSDEQFF

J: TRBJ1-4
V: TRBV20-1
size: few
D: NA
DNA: TGCAGTGCCCTGTGGGGCCCCGAAAAACTGTTTTTT
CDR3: CSALWGPEKLFF

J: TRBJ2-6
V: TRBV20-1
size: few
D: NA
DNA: TGCAGTGCTAGGGCCCACAGCTCTGGGGCCAACGTCCTGACTTTC
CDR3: CSARAHSSGANVLTF

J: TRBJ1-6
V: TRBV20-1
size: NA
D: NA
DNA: TGCAGTGCTAGAGGCTCGGGAAATTCACCCCTCCACTTT
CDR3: CSARGSGNSPLHF

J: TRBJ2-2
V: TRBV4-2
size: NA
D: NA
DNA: TGTGCCAGCAGCCAAGAAACCGGCGGGGAGCGGTTTTTT
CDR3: CASSQETGGERFF

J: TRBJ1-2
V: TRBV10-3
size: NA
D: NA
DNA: TGTGCCATCAGTGAGTCTCCCCAGGGCGCTGGCTACACCTTC
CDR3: CAISESPQGAGYTF

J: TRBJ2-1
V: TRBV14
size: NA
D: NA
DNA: TGTGCCAGCAGCCAAGATATTTGGTCGACGAGTGAGCAGTTCTTC
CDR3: CASSQDIWSTSEQFF

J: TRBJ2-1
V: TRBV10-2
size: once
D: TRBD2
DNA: TGCGCCAGCAACCCACTAGCGGGAGGGCCCTACAATGAGCAGTTCTTC
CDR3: CASNPLAGGPYNEQFF

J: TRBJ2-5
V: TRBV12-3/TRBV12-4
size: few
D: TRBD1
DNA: TGTGCCAGCGGATGGGACAGGAAACAAGAGACCCAGTACTTC
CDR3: CASGWDRKQETQYF

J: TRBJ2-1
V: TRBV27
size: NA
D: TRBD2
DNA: TGTGCCGCAGCAGTTGCGGGGGTAACTGAGCAGTTCTTC
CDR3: CAAAVAGVTEQFF

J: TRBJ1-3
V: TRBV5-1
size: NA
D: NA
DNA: TGCGCCAGCAGCACTCGACAGGTTGGCTCTGGAAACACCATATATTTT
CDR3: CASSTRQVGSGNTIYF

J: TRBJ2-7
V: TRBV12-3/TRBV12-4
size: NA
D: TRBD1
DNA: TGTGCCAGCAGTACCTCTTCTGGGACAGCCAAGTACTTC
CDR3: CASSTSSGTAKYF

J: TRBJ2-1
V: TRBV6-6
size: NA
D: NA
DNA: TGTGCCAGCAGCCAGTCCCGCAGGGTCCCCTACAATGAGCAGTTCTTC
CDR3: CASSQSRRVPYNEQFF

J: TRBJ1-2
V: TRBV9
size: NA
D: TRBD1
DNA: TGTGCCAGCAGCCGGACAGGGAGGGACTATGGCTACACCTTC
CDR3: CASSRTGRDYGYTF

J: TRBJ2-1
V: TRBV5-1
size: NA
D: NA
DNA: TGCGCCAGCAGCGTGACTCAAGGAAACAATGAGCAGTTCTTC
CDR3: CASSVTQGNNEQFF

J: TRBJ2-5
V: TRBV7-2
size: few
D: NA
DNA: TGTGCCAGCAGCTTGTGGGTCAGGGCACAAGAGACCCAGTACTTC
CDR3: CASSLWVRAQETQYF

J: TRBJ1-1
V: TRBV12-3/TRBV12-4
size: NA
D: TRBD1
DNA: TGTGCCAGCAGAGATCGGACAGGTGAAGCTTTCTTT
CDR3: CASRDRTGEAFF

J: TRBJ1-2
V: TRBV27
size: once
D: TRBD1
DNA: TGTGCCAGCAGTTTAACCCGGACAGGAGGCGGTAACTATGGCTACACCTTC
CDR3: CASSLTRTGGGNYGYTF

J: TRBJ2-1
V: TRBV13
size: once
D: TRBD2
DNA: TGTGCCAGCAGCTTAGGCCCGGGACTAGCGGGAGGAAGTGAGCAGTTCTTC
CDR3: CASSLGPGLAGGSEQFF

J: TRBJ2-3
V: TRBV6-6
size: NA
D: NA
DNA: TGTGCCAGCAGTTACTCGATGGGCCCCCCAACGCAGTATTTT
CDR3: CASSYSMGPPTQYF

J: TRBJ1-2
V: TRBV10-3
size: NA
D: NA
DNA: TGTGCCATCAGTGAGTCGCGGGACCCCCGGGTCTCAGGCTACACCTTC
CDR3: CAISESRDPRVSGYTF

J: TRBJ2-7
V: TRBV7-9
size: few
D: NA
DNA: TGTGCCAGCAGCAAAGCGGGCCTGAGCTCCTACAAGCAGTACTTC
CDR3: CASSKAGLSSYKQYF

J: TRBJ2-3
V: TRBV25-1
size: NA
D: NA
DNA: TGTGCCAGCAAACAGGCCACAGATACGCAGTATTTT
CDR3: CASKQATDTQYF

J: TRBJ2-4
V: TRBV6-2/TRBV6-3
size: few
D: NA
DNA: TGTGCCAGCAGTTACTCGACGACAGAAAAAAACATTCAGTACTTC
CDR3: CASSYSTTEKNIQYF

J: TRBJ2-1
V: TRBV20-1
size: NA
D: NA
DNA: TGCAGTGCTAGAGATGGGTCGGGAGTGAGGGTGAGTGAGCAGTTCTTC
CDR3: CSARDGSGVRVSEQFF

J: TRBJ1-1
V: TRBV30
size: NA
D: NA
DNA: TGTGCCCGCGGGGGGCGTGGAGACACTGAAGCTTTCTTT
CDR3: CARGGRGDTEAFF

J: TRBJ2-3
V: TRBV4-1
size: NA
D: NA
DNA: TGCGCCAGCAGCCAGGGGGAAGTCACAGATACGCAGTATTTT
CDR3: CASSQGEVTDTQYF

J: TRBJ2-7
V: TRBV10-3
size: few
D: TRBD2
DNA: TGTGCCATCAGTGAAGGCGGGAGACACTCCTACGAGCAGTACTTC
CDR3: CAISEGGRHSYEQYF

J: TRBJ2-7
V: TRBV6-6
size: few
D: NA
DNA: TGTGCCAGCAGTTACTCCACCGTTTCCACCTACGAGCAGTACTTC
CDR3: CASSYSTVSTYEQYF

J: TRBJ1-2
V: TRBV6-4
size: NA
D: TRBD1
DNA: TGTGCCAGCAACAGGGGCTGCGGCTACACCTTC
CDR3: CASNRGCGYTF

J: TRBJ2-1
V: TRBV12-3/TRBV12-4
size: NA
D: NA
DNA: TGTGCCAGCAGAATTAACAGGGGAGGCAATGAGCAGTTCTTC
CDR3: CASRINRGGNEQFF

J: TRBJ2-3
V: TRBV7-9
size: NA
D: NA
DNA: TGTGCCAGCAGCTTAAATAAAGGCACAGATACGCAGTATTTT
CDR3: CASSLNKGTDTQYF

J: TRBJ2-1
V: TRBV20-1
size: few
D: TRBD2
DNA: TGCAGTATAGGGACTAGCGGGAGAAGGGATGAGCAGTTCTTC
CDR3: CSIGTSGRRDEQFF

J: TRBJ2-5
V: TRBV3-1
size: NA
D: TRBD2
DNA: TGTGCCAGCAGCCATTTAGCGGGACAAGAGACCCAGTACTTC
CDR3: CASSHLAGQETQYF

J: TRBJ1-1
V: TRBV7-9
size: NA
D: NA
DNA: TGTGCCAGCAGCTGGGGTCAGGGGACGGCGAACACTGAAGCTTTCTTT
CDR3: CASSWGQGTANTEAFF

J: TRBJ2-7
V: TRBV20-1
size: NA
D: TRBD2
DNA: TGCAGTGCTAATTACAGGACTAGAGGGAAGTACGAGCAGTACTTC
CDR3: CSANYRTRGKYEQYF

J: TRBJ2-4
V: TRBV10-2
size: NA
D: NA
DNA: TGCGCCAGCGGGCTTCTAGCCAAAAACATTCAGTACTTC
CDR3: CASGLLAKNIQYF

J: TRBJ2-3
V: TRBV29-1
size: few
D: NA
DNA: TGCGGTTACGACGGTGGAGGGGACAGGCAGTATTTT
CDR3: CGYDGGGDRQYF

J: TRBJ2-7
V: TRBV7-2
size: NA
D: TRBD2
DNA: TGTGCCAGCAGCACGGGACTAGCCTCATACGAGCAGTACTTC
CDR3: CASSTGLASYEQYF

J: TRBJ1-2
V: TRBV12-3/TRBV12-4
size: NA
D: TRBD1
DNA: TGTGCCAGCAGCCCACAGGCTGGACAGGGGAAGGGCTACACCTTC
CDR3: CASSPQAGQGKGYTF

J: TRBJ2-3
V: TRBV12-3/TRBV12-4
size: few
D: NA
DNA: TGTGCCAGCAGTTTATTAGTGGGGCCCGATACGCAGTATTTT
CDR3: CASSLLVGPDTQYF

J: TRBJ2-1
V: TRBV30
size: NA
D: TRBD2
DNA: TGTGCCTGGCGCGTCACTAGCGGGAGTGGGAATGAGCAGTTCTTC
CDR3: CAWRVTSGSGNEQFF

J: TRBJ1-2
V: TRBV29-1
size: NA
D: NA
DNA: TGCAGCGTTAAGGGCCATCAGGGACGTGGCTACACCTTC
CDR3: CSVKGHQGRGYTF

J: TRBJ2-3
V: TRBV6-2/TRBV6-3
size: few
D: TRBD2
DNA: TGTGCCAGCAGGGCACGGGAGGCCTATACAGATACGCAGTATTTT
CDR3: CASRAREAYTDTQYF

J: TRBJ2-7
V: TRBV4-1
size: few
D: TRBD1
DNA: TGCGCCAGCAGCCAAGAATGGACAGGCCTCTACGAGCAGTACTTC
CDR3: CASSQEWTGLYEQYF

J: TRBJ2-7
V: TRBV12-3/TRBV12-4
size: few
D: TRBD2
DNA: TGTGCCAGCAGTTTAGGTCTAGCGGGAGTAACCTACGAGCAGTACTTC
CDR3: CASSLGLAGVTYEQYF

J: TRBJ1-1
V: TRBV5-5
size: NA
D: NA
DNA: TGTGCCAGCAGCTTGGGGGTGGTTATGGGGACTGAAGCTTTCTTT
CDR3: CASSLGVVMGTEAFF

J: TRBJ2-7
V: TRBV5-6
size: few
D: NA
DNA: TGTGCCAGCAGCTTGAGGGACCGTTTCTACGAGCAGTACTTC
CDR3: CASSLRDRFYEQYF

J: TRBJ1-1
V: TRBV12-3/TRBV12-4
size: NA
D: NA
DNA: TGTGCCAGCAGCCCGCCAGGGGCAGGTGAAGCTTTCTTT
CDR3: CASSPPGAGEAFF

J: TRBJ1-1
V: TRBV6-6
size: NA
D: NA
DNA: TGTGCCAGCAGTATAGGAGGCTTGGACACTGAAGCTTTCTTT
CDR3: CASSIGGLDTEAFF

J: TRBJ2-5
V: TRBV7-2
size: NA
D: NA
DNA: TGTGCCAGCAGCTCCCGAAGGGGGACCCAGTACTTC
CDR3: CASSSRRGTQYF